This entry lists 11 T cell receptor beta chains sequenced from one sample in a study of shared clonotypes between healthy human individuals. Sequencing was performed with immunoSEQ multiplex PCR; in TCRdb, only in-frame clones are kept and a portion is missing. Of some 1.5 million clones in the sample, 95% to 99% were seen once. Material: naive CD4+ T cells sorted from blood. Subset indicated: CD45RA+ positively selected. The receptors were gathered from a man aged 25-45 years in good health.

Points on this clone: The same CDR3 is also encoded by other DNA sequences in this sample. The chain joins TRBV5-4 to TRBJ2-3, with no clear D. The ends were cut back, 0 bases at V and 1 base at J, with 6 bases in the middle. The CDR3 sequence is 14 residues long. From germline, CDR1 is SGHNT and CDR2 YYREEE (reference sequence). CDR3 sequence: CASSLGKGTDTQYF. The CDR3 DNA reads TGTGCCAGCAGCTTGGGAAAGGGCACAGATACGCAGTATTTT.

This rearrangement joins TRBV7-9 to TRBJ2-5; 9 nucleotides agree with TRBD2. The CDR3 contains 19 residues. Germline CDR1 is SEHNR and CDR2 is FQNEAQ (reference sequence). J was trimmed by 0 bases and V by 3 bases; bases with no gene match: 14. This CDR3 is CASSLRVGLAGMYQETQYF. CDR3 DNA: TGTGCCAGCAGCTTGAGGGTCGGGCTAGCGGGGATGTACCAAGAGACCCAGTACTTC.

This sequence joins TRBV9 and TRBJ2-3; D possibly matches TRBD1 or TRBD2 (6 bases each). V lost 0 bases, J lost 5 bases, and 25 bases lay in between. This CDR3 is built from 19 residues. Per germline, CDR1 SGDLS and CDR2 YYNGEE. The CDR3 sequence is CASSVDGRGVGGTGDTQYF. CDR3 nucleotide sequence: TGTGCCAGCAGCGTAGACGGGCGCGGGGTTGGGGGCACGGGAGATACGCAGTATTTT.

The rearrangement joins TRBV27 to TRBJ2-2; TRBD2 matches at 7 bases. V lost 8 bases to trimming and J lost 1 base; unmatched junction nucleotides: 7. Germline V CDR1 and CDR2: MNHEY, SMNVEV (reference sequence). This CDR3 spans 15 amino acids. DNA of the CDR3: TGTGCCAGCGGGGGGGACGGAGTGAACACCGGGGAGCTGTTTTTT. This gives the protein CASGGDGVNTGELFF.

The chain joins TRBV7-9 to TRBJ2-3; D remains ambiguous. Trimming shortened V by 11 bases and J by 4 bases, and 4 bases separated the two germline ends. The CDR3 covers 9 residues. Germline CDR1 is SEHNR and CDR2 is FQNEAQ (reference sequence). The CDR3 sequence is CAVSDTQYF. CDR3 sequence (DNA): TGTGCCGTTTCAGATACGCAGTATTTT.

The V gene is TRBV5-1, the J gene TRBJ2-7, with 7 bases matching TRBD1. Germline CDR1 reads SGHRS; CDR2 reads YFSETQ. This CDR3 comprises 15 residues. The V segment lost 5 bases and the J segment 1 base; nucleotides outside the gene matches: 9. CDR3 region: CASRPPQGVSYEQYF. The CDR3 DNA sequence: TGCGCCAGCAGACCTCCTCAGGGGGTTTCCTACGAGCAGTACTTC.

The CDR3 nucleotides are TGTGCCAGCAGCGCCGGACAGGGAGGAGGCACTGAAGCTTTCTTT. Its translation: CASSAGQGGGTEAFF. The genes are TRBV7-9 and TRBJ1-1; 8 bases line up with TRBD1. Germline CDR1 SEHNR, CDR2 FQNEAQ (reference sequence). The CDR3 has 15 amino acids. The trim removed 5 bases at V and 4 bases at J, leaving 9 bases unmatched.

Written as DNA, the CDR3 is TGTGCCAGCAGTGTTAAAAGGGGTACTGAAGCTTTCTTT. Amino acids: CASSVKRGTEAFF. The genes are TRBV6-1 and TRBJ1-1, with D perhaps TRBD1 (5 bases). This CDR3 is built from 13 residues. Germline V gene data show CDR1 as MNHNS and CDR2 as SASEGT. The ends were cut back, 4 bases at V and 5 bases at J, with 11 bases in the middle.

On this clone: Other DNA variants within this sample encode the same CDR3. CDR3 region: CASSIPDQPQHF. The DNA for the CDR3 is TGTGCCAGTAGTATCCCGGATCAGCCCCAGCATTTT. The rearrangement links TRBV19 to TRBJ1-5; D is uncertain. The CDR3 is made up of 12 amino acids. CDR1 LNHDA and CDR2 SQIVND come from the germline V gene (reference sequence). The ends were cut back, 3 bases at V and 5 bases at J, with 5 bases in the middle.

J is TRBJ2-3 and V is TRBV7-9; TRBD2 agrees at 9 bases. The trim removed 0 bases at V and 6 bases at J, leaving 7 bases unmatched. Germline V gives CDR1 SEHNR, CDR2 FQNEAQ (reference sequence). The CDR3 loop spans 16 amino acids. DNA of the CDR3: TGTGCCAGCAGCTTAGCTGCGGGAGGGCCAATGGATACGCAGTATTTT. Translating it yields CASSLAAGGPMDTQYF.

On this clone itself: Other nucleotide sequences in the sample specify the same CDR3. This chain joins TRBV7-9 and TRBJ2-3; D remains ambiguous. The CDR3 loop spans 12 amino acids. V lost 2 bases, J lost 5 bases, and 5 bases lay in between. CDR1 is SEHNR, CDR2 FQNEAQ, per germline (reference sequence). In DNA form, the CDR3 reads TGTGCCAGCAGCTTACTGGGAGATACGCAGTATTTT. Translating it yields CASSLLGDTQYF.